A selection of T cell receptor beta chains follows, all from one sample in a study of post-analysis software for immune sequencing data. A single record per CDR3 protein comes from TCRdb applying MiXCR to the PCR reads. The sample contains hundreds of thousands of distinct CDR3 sequences, just under 30% of which appear only once. The sequencing sample was made of blood. These receptors originate from a girl aged 10 to 17 with multiple sclerosis. The CDR3 runs from the conserved cysteine through the conserved F or W. The D gene is left open where the match is weak. Clone size appears in some rows only: once, few, many, or a class for an expanded clone.

d_call	cdr3_length	clone_size	v_call	j_call	cdr3_nt	cdr3_aa
-	13	-	TRBV28	TRBJ2-1	TGTGCCAGCAGTTTATCCCCTAGTAACGAGCGGTTCTTC	CASSLSPSNERFF
TRBD2	15	-	TRBV28	TRBJ2-3	TGTGCCATCAGTGAATCCGGGGGGGGACAAGATACGCAGTATTTT	CAISESGGGQDTQYF
TRBD1	14	few	TRBV10-3	TRBJ1-1	TGTGCCATCAGGGACCGGGACAGAGGCACTGAAGCTTTCTTT	CAIRDRDRGTEAFF
TRBD1	14	few	TRBV6-2/TRBV6-3	TRBJ1-2	TGTGCCAGCAGACAAACAGGGGAGCGGAATGGCTACACCTTC	CASRQTGERNGYTF
TRBD1	16	few	TRBV6-5	TRBJ1-2	TGTGCCAGCAGTTACTCGCGGACAGGGGGCCCCTATGGCTACACCTTC	CASSYSRTGGPYGYTF
TRBD1	13	few	TRBV20-1	TRBJ1-1	TGCAGTGCTAGGACAGGGAGGGGCACTGAAGCTTTCTTT	CSARTGRGTEAFF
-	15	-	TRBV13	TRBJ2-5	TGTGCCAGCAGCAAGAGGACCGGCGACCGGGAGACCCAGTACTTC	CASSKRTGDRETQYF
TRBD2	15	-	TRBV27	TRBJ2-3	TGTGCCAGCAGTTTGCGGGAGTGGAACAGAGATACGCAGTATTTT	CASSLREWNRDTQYF
-	14	-	TRBV15	TRBJ2-5	TGTGCCACCAATCAAAGGACGACGGGGGAGACCCAGTACTTC	CATNQRTTGETQYF
TRBD1	17	-	TRBV6-6	TRBJ1-2	TGTGCCAGCAGGTCCCGGGGAGGGACAGAAGAAAACTATGGCTACACCTTC	CASRSRGGTEENYGYTF
TRBD2	14	few	TRBV12-3/TRBV12-4	TRBJ2-7	TGTGCCAGCAGTCCCATAGCGGGGACCTACGAGCAGTACTTC	CASSPIAGTYEQYF
-	12	many	TRBV29-1	TRBJ2-3	TGCAGCGTGCCTGAAAGTACAGATACGCAGTATTTT	CSVPESTDTQYF
-	15	few	TRBV13	TRBJ1-6	TGTGCCAGCAGCATCACCCAGGGACCGAATTCACCCCTCCACTTT	CASSITQGPNSPLHF
-	12	-	TRBV7-9	TRBJ1-2	TGTGCCAGCCGGGAAAGCGGCTATGGCTACACCTTC	CASRESGYGYTF
-	16	-	TRBV3-1	TRBJ2-5	TGTGCCAGCAGCCAAGATGGTCCGGGTCGAGGAGAGACCCAGTACTTC	CASSQDGPGRGETQYF
-	13	few	TRBV6-5	TRBJ2-7	TGTGCCAGCAGCATGGTTCAAGCCTACGAGCAGTACTTC	CASSMVQAYEQYF
TRBD1	14	-	TRBV27	TRBJ2-5	TGTGCCAGCAGTTGGGACAGGGGAGGAGAGACCCAGTACTTC	CASSWDRGGETQYF
-	13	many	TRBV7-2	TRBJ2-7	TGTGCCAGCAGCTTATCTGGGGGCTACGAGCAGTACTTC	CASSLSGGYEQYF
TRBD2	16	-	TRBV7-2	TRBJ2-3	TGTGCCAGCAGTCCCGCGGGAGTGGGAGGACGGGATACGCAGTATTTT	CASSPAGVGGRDTQYF
-	14	few	TRBV5-1	TRBJ2-5	TGCGCCAGCAGCGCGGGGGCCCAACAAGAGACCCAGTACTTC	CASSAGAQQETQYF
-	13	few	TRBV7-2	TRBJ2-7	TGTGCCAGCAGCTGGACCTATAGTGGCGAGCAGTACTTC	CASSWTYSGEQYF
-	15	many	TRBV10-3	TRBJ2-3	TGTGCCATCAGTGAGTCGCCCTACCCCACAGATACGCAGTATTTT	CAISESPYPTDTQYF
-	16	few	TRBV6-5	TRBJ1-2	TGTGCCAGCAGTTACTCCGCGCGGGCCCGTTGGTATGGCTACACCTTC	CASSYSARARWYGYTF
TRBD1	14	few	TRBV29-1	TRBJ2-1	TGCAGCGTTGTATGGGACAGCCGGGTCAATGAGCAGTTCTTC	CSVVWDSRVNEQFF
-	13	-	TRBV12-3/TRBV12-4	TRBJ2-1	TGTGCCAGCAGTTTAGGCGTACAAGAGACCCAGTTCTTC	CASSLGVQETQFF
-	15	-	TRBV7-9	TRBJ1-2	TGTGCCAGCAGCTTAGTGGGACTCGACAACTATGGCTACACCTTC	CASSLVGLDNYGYTF
-	15	many	TRBV7-2	TRBJ2-1	TGTGCCAGCAGCTTCCGGGGGAGCTCCTACAATGAGCAGTTCTTC	CASSFRGSSYNEQFF
-	13	few	TRBV6-1	TRBJ2-7	TGTGCCAGCAGTGGACGGCTCTTGAGCGAGCAGTACTTC	CASSGRLLSEQYF
-	13	few	TRBV20-1	TRBJ2-1	TGCAGTGCTACAGCCCTACTCTACAATGAGCAGTTCTTC	CSATALLYNEQFF
TRBD1	16	few	TRBV7-6	TRBJ2-1	TGTGCCAGCAGCCGAGAGGGGACAGGGGGTGGCAATGAGCAGTTCTTC	CASSREGTGGGNEQFF
-	13	-	TRBV5-4	TRBJ1-2	TGTGCCAGCAGCGGTAGGTCCATCGTTGGCTACACCTTC	CASSGRSIVGYTF
TRBD1	15	few	TRBV7-2	TRBJ2-7	TGTGCCAGCAGCTTAGCGGCCGGGACAGGGGGCGAGCAGTACTTC	CASSLAAGTGGEQYF
-	12	-	TRBV28	TRBJ2-2	TGTGCCAGCGGGACTAACACCGGGGAGCTGTTTTTT	CASGTNTGELFF
TRBD2	12	-	TRBV10-3	TRBJ2-5	TGTGCCGTCTCTAGCGGCCAAGAGACCCAGTACTTC	CAVSSGQETQYF
-	13	few	TRBV6-5	TRBJ1-2	TGTGCCAGCAGTTACTCGAGGTCCGGGGTCTACACCTTC	CASSYSRSGVYTF